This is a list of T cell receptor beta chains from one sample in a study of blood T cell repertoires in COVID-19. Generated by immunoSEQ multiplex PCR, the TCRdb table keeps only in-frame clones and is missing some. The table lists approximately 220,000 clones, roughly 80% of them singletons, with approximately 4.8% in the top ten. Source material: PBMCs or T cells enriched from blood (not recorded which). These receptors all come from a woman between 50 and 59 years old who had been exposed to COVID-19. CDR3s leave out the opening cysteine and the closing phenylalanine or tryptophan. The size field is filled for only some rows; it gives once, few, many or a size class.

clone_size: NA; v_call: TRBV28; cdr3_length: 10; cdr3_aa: ASTGRNTEAF
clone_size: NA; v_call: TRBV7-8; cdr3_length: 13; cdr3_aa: ASSRDFFSSTEAF
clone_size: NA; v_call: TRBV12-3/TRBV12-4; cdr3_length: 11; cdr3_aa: ASSLQGSTEAF
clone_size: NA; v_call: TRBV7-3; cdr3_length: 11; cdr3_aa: ASSQGWSGEQY
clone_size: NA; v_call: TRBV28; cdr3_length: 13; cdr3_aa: ASSGLAGLKNIQY
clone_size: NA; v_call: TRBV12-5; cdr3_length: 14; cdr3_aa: ASGASGTHSNQPQH
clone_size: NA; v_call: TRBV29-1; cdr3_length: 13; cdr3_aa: SVKTGAKAKNIQY
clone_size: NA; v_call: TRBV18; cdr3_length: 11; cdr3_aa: ASSPDTSGELF
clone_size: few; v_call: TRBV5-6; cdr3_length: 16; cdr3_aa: ASSFRTSGGVDPYEQY
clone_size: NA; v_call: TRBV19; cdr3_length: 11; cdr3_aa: ASRDRATNEQF
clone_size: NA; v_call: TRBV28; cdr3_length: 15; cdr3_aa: ASSGASGDIEPDTQY
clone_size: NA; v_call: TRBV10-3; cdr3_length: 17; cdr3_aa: AISESVFLRDYHHYEQY
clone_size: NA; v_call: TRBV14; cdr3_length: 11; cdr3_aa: ASSQVRFYEQY
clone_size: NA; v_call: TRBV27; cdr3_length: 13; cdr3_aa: ASSLGSWDSYEQY
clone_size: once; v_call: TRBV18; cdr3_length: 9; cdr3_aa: ASSPGAEAF
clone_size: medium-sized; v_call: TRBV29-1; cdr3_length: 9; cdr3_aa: SVLEDYGYT
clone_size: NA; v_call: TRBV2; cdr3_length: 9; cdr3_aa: ASSGYYEQY
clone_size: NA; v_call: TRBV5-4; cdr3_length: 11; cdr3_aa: ASRKSGEETQY
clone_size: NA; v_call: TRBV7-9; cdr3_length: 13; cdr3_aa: ASSSWDSKNTEAF
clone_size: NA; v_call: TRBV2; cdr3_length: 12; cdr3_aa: ASSQTGGHQPQH
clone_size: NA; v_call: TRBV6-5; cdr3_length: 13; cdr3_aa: ASRPDSWANYGYT
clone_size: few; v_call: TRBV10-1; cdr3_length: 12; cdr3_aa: ASSDYTSADEQY
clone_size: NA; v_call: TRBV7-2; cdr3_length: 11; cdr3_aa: ASSLQTNYGYT
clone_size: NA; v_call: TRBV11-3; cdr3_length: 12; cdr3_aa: ASSPQGNTGELF
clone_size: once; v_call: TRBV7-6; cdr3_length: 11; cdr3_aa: ASSFTETGELF
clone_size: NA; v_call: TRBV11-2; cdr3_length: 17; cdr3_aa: ASSLGTGLIHYSGNTIY
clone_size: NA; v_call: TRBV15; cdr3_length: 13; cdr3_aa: ATRMGQGSNNEQF
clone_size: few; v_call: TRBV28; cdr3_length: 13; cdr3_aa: ASSFFSGRYNEQF
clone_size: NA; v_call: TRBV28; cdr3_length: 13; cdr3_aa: ATLEQGSFGQPQH
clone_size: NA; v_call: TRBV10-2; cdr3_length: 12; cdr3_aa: ASSAGQEVYGYT
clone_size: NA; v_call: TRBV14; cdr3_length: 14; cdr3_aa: ASSQRNQGDNGELF
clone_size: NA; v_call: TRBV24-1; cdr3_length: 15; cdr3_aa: ATSETGTGSSYNEQF
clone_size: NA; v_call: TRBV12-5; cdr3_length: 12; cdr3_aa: ASGSGRQFAGYT
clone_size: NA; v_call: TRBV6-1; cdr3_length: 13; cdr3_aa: ASSETSGGYNEQF
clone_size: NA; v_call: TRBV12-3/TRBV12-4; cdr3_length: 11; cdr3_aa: ASATGVLYGYT
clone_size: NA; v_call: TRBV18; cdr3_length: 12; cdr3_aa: ASSLDRAVETQY
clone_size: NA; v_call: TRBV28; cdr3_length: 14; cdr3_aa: ASSFSGSGVTGELF
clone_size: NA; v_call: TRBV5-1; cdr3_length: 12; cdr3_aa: ASSLLGLAYEQY